This T cell receptor beta chain emerged from a study of T cells in Graves' hyperthyroidism and ophthalmopathy. This clonotype was detected a few times. This CDR3 is 15 amino acids long. Trimming removed 2 bases at V and 1 base at J, with 11 bases between. Authors of the study amplified TCR beta CDR3 regions from RNA transcripts. Researchers ran a first-round RT-PCR on the TCR CDR3 using the HTBI primer set. TCRdb reanalysed the multiplex PCR reads using MiXCR and keeps one entry per CDR3 protein. This sample yields around 340,000 distinct CDR3 sequences, of which approximately 17% are seen a single time; around a third belongs to the top ten.

Sequences were obtained from blood. This rearrangement joins TRBV12-3 or TRBV12-4 to TRBJ1-1; D not resolved. The source of this sequence is a woman in her 30s with Graves' hyperthyroidism that later progressed to Graves' ophthalmopathy. The CDR3 coding sequence is TGTGCCAGCAGTTTAAATGGGTTGGCGAACACTGAAGCTTTCTTT. Protein product: CASSLNGLANTEAFF.